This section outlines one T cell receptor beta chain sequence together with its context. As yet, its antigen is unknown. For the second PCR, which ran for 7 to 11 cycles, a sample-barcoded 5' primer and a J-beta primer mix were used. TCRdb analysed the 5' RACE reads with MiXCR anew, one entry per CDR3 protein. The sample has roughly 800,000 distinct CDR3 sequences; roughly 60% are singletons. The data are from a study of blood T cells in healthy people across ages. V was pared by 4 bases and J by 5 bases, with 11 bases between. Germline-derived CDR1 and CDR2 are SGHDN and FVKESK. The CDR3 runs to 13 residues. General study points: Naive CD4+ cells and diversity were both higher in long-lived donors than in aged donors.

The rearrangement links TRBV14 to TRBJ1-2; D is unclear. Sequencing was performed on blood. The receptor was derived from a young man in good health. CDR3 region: CASSPFEAYGYTF. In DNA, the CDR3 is TGTGCCAGCAGCCCATTTGAGGCTTATGGCTACACCTTC.